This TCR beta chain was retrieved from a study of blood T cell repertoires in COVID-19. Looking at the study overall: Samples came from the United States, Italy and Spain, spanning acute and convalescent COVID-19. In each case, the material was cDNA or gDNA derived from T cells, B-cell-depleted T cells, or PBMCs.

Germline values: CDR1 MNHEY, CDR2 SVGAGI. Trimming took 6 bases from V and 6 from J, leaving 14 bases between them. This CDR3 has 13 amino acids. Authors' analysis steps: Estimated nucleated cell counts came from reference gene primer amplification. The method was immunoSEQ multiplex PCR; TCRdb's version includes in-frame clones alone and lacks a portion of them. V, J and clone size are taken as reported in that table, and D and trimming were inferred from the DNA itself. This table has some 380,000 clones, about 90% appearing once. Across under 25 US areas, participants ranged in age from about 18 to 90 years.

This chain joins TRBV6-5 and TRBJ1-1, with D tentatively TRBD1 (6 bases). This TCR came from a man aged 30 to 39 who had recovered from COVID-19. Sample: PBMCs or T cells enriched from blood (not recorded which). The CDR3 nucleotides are TGTGCCAGCAGGATGACAGGTAGGGCTGAAGCTTTCTTT. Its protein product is CASRMTGRAEAFF.